A selection of T cell receptor beta chains follows, all from one sample in a study of beta chain features in type 1 diabetes. Repertoires were generated with immunoSEQ multiplex PCR, while TCRdb's copy carries only in-frame clones and drops some. The table records some 150,000 clones, about a tenth of them present only once. The sample comprised central memory CD4+ T cells from blood. These receptors were collected from a woman in her thirties or forties in good health. CDR3s include the opening cysteine and the closing phenylalanine or tryptophan. Each record gives: V gene, clone size, J gene, D gene, CDR3 protein, CDR3 DNA. The D gene is left open where the match is weak. Only some rows state a clone size, as once, few, many or a class for expanded clones.

V: TRBV7-8
size: few
J: TRBJ2-2
D: TRBD2
CDR3: CASSLVPGRDTGELFF
DNA: TGTGCCAGCAGCTTAGTCCCAGGGAGGGACACCGGGGAGCTGTTTTTT

V: TRBV5-6
size: few
J: TRBJ2-5
D: TRBD2
CDR3: CASSPGTSGAWETQYF
DNA: TGTGCCAGCAGCCCGGGGACTAGCGGGGCCTGGGAGACCCAGTACTTC

V: TRBV7-6
size: few
J: TRBJ2-2
D: .
CDR3: CASSKGAANTGELFF
DNA: TGTGCCAGCAGCAAAGGGGCAGCGAACACCGGGGAGCTGTTTTTT

V: TRBV5-1
size: few
J: TRBJ1-1
D: TRBD1
CDR3: CASSAGQAGLKAFF
DNA: TGCGCCAGCAGCGCGGGACAGGCAGGTCTCAAGGCTTTCTTT

V: TRBV5-1
size: .
J: TRBJ2-3
D: TRBD2
CDR3: CASSPGGSGGSTQYF
DNA: TGCGCCAGCAGCCCCGGCGGTAGCGGGGGCTCTACGCAGTATTTT

V: TRBV7-2
size: .
J: TRBJ1-4
D: TRBD1
CDR3: CASSFRRDRDEKLFF
DNA: TGTGCCAGCAGCTTTCGCCGGGACAGGGATGAAAAACTGTTTTTT

V: TRBV7-9
size: few
J: TRBJ1-2
D: .
CDR3: CASSLGTLVDYGYTF
DNA: TGTGCCAGCAGCTTGGGGACACTGGTTGACTATGGCTACACCTTC

V: TRBV6-1
size: .
J: TRBJ2-3
D: .
CDR3: CASSEAVVEGTQYF
DNA: TGTGCCAGCAGTGAAGCCGTCGTGGAGGGTACGCAGTATTTT

V: TRBV6-5
size: few
J: TRBJ1-2
D: .
CDR3: CASSNQGYGYTF
DNA: TGTGCCAGCAGTAACCAGGGCTATGGCTACACCTTC

V: TRBV7-9
size: few
J: TRBJ1-4
D: .
CDR3: CASSLVEQEKLFF
DNA: TGTGCCAGCAGCTTAGTGGAACAGGAAAAACTGTTTTTT

V: TRBV9
size: .
J: TRBJ2-2
D: TRBD1
CDR3: CASSPRGDRGAGELFF
DNA: TGTGCCAGCAGCCCCCGCGGGGACAGGGGCGCCGGGGAGCTGTTTTTT

V: TRBV7-9
size: few
J: TRBJ1-2
D: .
CDR3: CASSPGQNNYGYTF
DNA: TGTGCCAGCAGCCCCGGACAGAATAACTATGGCTACACCTTC

V: TRBV2
size: .
J: TRBJ2-7
D: .
CDR3: CATQYGELDEQYF
DNA: TGTGCCACCCAATACGGGGAACTGGACGAGCAGTACTTC

V: TRBV29-1
size: few
J: TRBJ2-5
D: TRBD2
CDR3: CSVEDLHGLAGMYQETQYF
DNA: TGCAGCGTTGAAGATCTTCATGGACTAGCGGGGATGTACCAAGAGACCCAGTACTTC

V: TRBV4-1
size: .
J: TRBJ2-3
D: .
CDR3: CASSHGGTLSDTQYF
DNA: TGCGCCAGCAGCCACGGGGGGACACTTTCAGATACGCAGTATTTT

V: TRBV5-4
size: .
J: TRBJ2-1
D: .
CDR3: CASSSDNEQFF
DNA: TGTGCCAGCAGCTCGGACAATGAGCAGTTCTTC

V: TRBV7-9
size: once
J: TRBJ2-3
D: .
CDR3: CASSFTRGTALPDTQYF
DNA: TGTGCCAGCAGCTTTACCCGGGGGACAGCCCTCCCAGATACGCAGTATTTT

V: TRBV6-1
size: few
J: TRBJ2-2
D: .
CDR3: CASSTYGELFF
DNA: TGTGCCAGCAGTACTTACGGGGAGCTGTTTTTT

V: TRBV5-1
size: few
J: TRBJ2-1
D: TRBD1
CDR3: CASSLAGTGSGNEQFF
DNA: TGCGCCAGCAGCTTGGCAGGGACAGGGTCGGGCAATGAGCAGTTCTTC